Each of the 19 T cell receptor beta chains below was sequenced from the same sample in a study of T cells in Graves' hyperthyroidism and ophthalmopathy. Template material for amplifying TCR beta CDR3 regions consisted of RNA transcripts. HTBI primers were employed in a first-round RT-PCR of the TCR CDR3. TCRdb passed the multiplex PCR reads through MiXCR, listing each CDR3 protein once. The top ten hold over 7.5% of the sample, which has some 770,000 distinct CDR3 sequences, 15% to 20% seen once. The source material was blood. These receptors originate from a young man with Graves' hyperthyroidism.

The V gene is TRBV9, the J gene TRBJ2-7; a possible D gene is TRBD2 (6 bases). Trimming removed 0 bases from V and 4 bases from J, with 11 bases in between. Looked up from germline, CDR1 is SGDLS and CDR2 is YYNGEE. The CDR3 has 14 residues. CDR3 residues: CASSVDGGPYEQYF. For the CDR3, the DNA is TGTGCCAGCAGCGTAGATGGAGGGCCGTACGAGCAGTACTTC.

The chain couples TRBV9 to TRBJ2-2, with D maybe TRBD1 (5 bases). This CDR3 spans 16 amino acids. V lost 4 bases to trimming and J lost 6 bases, with 19 bases between them. In germline, CDR1 is SGDLS, CDR2 YYNGEE. CDR3 sequence (DNA): TGTGCCAGCAGCCCAGGGTTCGGGTTGGAAGCCGGGGAGCTGTTTTTT. Its translation is CASSPGFGLEAGELFF.

The chain links TRBV15 to TRBJ2-1; the match to TRBD2 covers 15 bases. In germline, CDR1 is LNHNV, CDR2 YYDKDF (reference sequence). The V gene end was trimmed by 1 base and the J gene end by 9 bases; junction bases not matched to a gene: 13. This CDR3 comprises 19 residues. The CDR3 nucleotides are TGTGCCACCAGCAGAGGGGCCGACGGGACTAGCGGGAGGCCAAGTGAGCAGTTCTTC. Protein: CATSRGADGTSGRPSEQFF.

This clonotype was seen once. A single base separates this from a much larger clone, so it may be a read error. The V and J genes are TRBV7-9 and TRBJ2-1; TRBD1 agrees at 8 bases. Germline V gene data show CDR1 as SEHNR and CDR2 as FQNEAQ (reference sequence). Losses at the gene ends were 5 bases for V and 10 bases for J; bases not matched to a gene: 10. The CDR3 has 14 amino acids. The CDR3 spells CASSLQGAGYEQFF. The CDR3 coding sequence is TGTGCCAGCAGCCTCCAGGGGGCCGGCTACGAGCAGTTCTTC.

This clonotype was detected a few times. The chain couples TRBV5-1 to TRBJ2-7; D is unclear. The V gene lost 1 base and the J gene lost 1 base, with 12 bases spanning the gap. This CDR3 has 15 residues. Germline-derived CDR1 and CDR2 are SGHRS and YFSETQ. CDR3 region: CASSLSWGFSYEQYF. DNA for the CDR3: TGCGCCAGCAGCTTGAGCTGGGGATTTTCCTACGAGCAGTACTTC. Filled out from reference TRBV5-1 and TRBJ2-7, the complete variable domain reads KAGVTQTPRYLIKTRGQQVTLSCSPISGHRSVSWYQQTPGQGLQFLFEYFSETQRNKGNFPGRFSGRQFSNSRSEMNVSTLELGDSALYLCASSLSWGFSYEQYFGPGTRLTVT.

Details on this clonotype: This may arise from a read error, as a much more abundant clone is one base away. This chain connects TRBV18 to TRBJ2-3, with no clear D. The CDR3 is 16 amino acids. Trimming left V 4 bases short and J 7 bases short, with 21 bases between. The V gene's germline CDR1 is KGHSH and CDR2 LQKENI. The CDR3 reads CASSLSTQTHANTQYF. In DNA form, the CDR3 reads TGTGCCAGCTCACTCTCGACCCAGACCCACGCAAATACGCAGTATTTT. Full variable domain (rest looked up from reference TRBV18 and TRBJ2-3): NAGVMQNPRHLVRRRGQEARLRCSPMKGHSHVYWYRQLPEEGLKFMVYLQKENIIDESGMPKERFSAEFPKEGPSILRIQQVVRGDSAAYFCASSLSTQTHANTQYFGPGTRLTVL.

This clonotype was picked up a small number of times. The V call is TRBV3-1, the J call TRBJ2-3, with D possibly matching TRBD2 (5 bases). There are 15 residues in the CDR3. V was clipped by 6 bases and J by 0 bases, with 13 bases between them. In germline, CDR1 is LGHDT, CDR2 YNNKEL (reference sequence). The CDR3: CASSPARTSTDTQYF. DNA for the CDR3: TGTGCCAGCAGTCCGGCCCGGACTAGCACAGATACGCAGTATTTT.

This clonotype was seen more than once but under ten times. The V call is TRBV20-1, the J call TRBJ2-1; 9 nucleotides agree with TRBD2. Germline assignment: CDR1 DFQATT and CDR2 SNEGSKA (reference sequence). V shed 6 bases and J 9 bases; nucleotides not matched to a gene: 24. This CDR3 spans 18 amino acids. This CDR3 reads CSAPGDLREGRGAPEQFF. The CDR3 region has the DNA TGCAGTGCCCCCGGGGACTTGCGGGAGGGCCGTGGGGCCCCTGAGCAGTTCTTC.

This clonotype was found many times. The chain employs TRBV28 and TRBJ2-3; TRBD2 is a possible D gene (6 bases). Germline V gene data show CDR1 as MDHEN and CDR2 as SYDVKM. Trimming took off 3 bases at V and 6 bases at J, with 13 bases between the two ends. CDR3 length equals 14 residues. The CDR3 coding sequence is TGTGCCAGCAGTTTGCTCAGTGGGGGGGATACGCAGTATTTT. It translates to CASSLLSGGDTQYF.

This clonotype was found many times. This chain links TRBV15 with TRBJ2-5; 9 bases align to TRBD2. CDR3 length equals 16 residues. The V gene's germline CDR1 is LNHNV and CDR2 YYDKDF (reference sequence). Unmatched junction bases numbered 10, after V lost 3 bases and J lost 5 bases. DNA of the CDR3: TGTGCCACCAGCAGGCTCCGGCTAGCGGGAATCGAGACCCAGTACTTC. Protein sequence: CATSRLRLAGIETQYF.

This clonotype was detected a few times. The genes are TRBV20-1 and TRBJ1-5; D might be TRBD1 (6 bases). Deletions cut 5 bases from V and 0 bases from J, with 20 bases between. Germline lookup yields CDR1 DFQATT and CDR2 SNEGSKA (reference sequence). This CDR3 region has 17 residues. CDR3 in amino acids: CSAGILIQGNSNQPQHF. In nucleotides, the CDR3 is TGCAGTGCTGGCATTCTAATCCAGGGGAATAGCAATCAGCCCCAGCATTTT.

This clonotype was detected only a few times. The V and J genes are TRBV10-3 and TRBJ2-3; D gene uncertain. Germline assignment: CDR1 ENHRY and CDR2 SYGVKD. This CDR3 is 17 amino acids long. V was cut by 4 bases and J by 1 base, with 18 bases left in between. This CDR3 reads CAISAAVSRVGTDTQYF. Here the CDR3 DNA reads TGTGCCATCAGTGCCGCGGTTTCCCGGGTTGGCACAGATACGCAGTATTTT.

This clonotype was detected only a few times. This chain uses TRBV19 with TRBJ1-2; D is undetermined. Germline V gene data show CDR1 as LNHDA and CDR2 as SQIVND (reference sequence). The CDR3 is 15 amino acids. V was clipped by 7 bases and J by 4 bases, with 19 bases between them. CDR3 nucleotide sequence: TGTGCCAGTACAGCATTTAGGGCAGACTTCTATGGCTACACCTTC. Translation: CASTAFRADFYGYTF.

This chain connects TRBV28 to TRBJ2-1, with TRBD1 identical over 7 bases. V lost 2 bases to trimming and J lost 0 bases; unmatched junction nucleotides: 1. From germline, CDR1 is MDHEN and CDR2 SYDVKM. The CDR3 runs 15 residues. The CDR3 is CASSLRGLSYNEQFF. CDR3 sequence (DNA): TGTGCCAGCAGTTTAAGGGGGCTCTCCTACAATGAGCAGTTCTTC.

This clonotype appeared a few times. This chain links TRBV6-1 with TRBJ2-7, with D tentatively TRBD2 (7 bases). The CDR3 has 15 amino acids. Per germline, CDR1 MNHNS and CDR2 SASEGT. Trimming removed 5 bases at V and 6 bases at J, with 20 bases between. CDR3 DNA: TGTGCCAGCAGTCGGGGGGCAGGGGAGGCCTGCGAGCAGTACTTC. Encoded protein: CASSRGAGEACEQYF.

This clonotype was counted a few times. The chain carries TRBV9 and TRBJ1-3; D remains ambiguous. Germline CDR1 is SGDLS and CDR2 is YYNGEE. Deletions cut 0 bases from V and 0 bases from J, with 10 bases between. CDR3 length: 16 residues. CDR3: CASSVEVVGSGNTIYF. The DNA of the CDR3 is TGTGCCAGCAGCGTAGAAGTAGTAGGCTCTGGAAACACCATATATTTT.

The chain links TRBV12-3 or TRBV12-4 to TRBJ2-1, with 10 bases lining up with TRBD2. The CDR3 is made up of 13 amino acids. V shed 5 bases, J shed 8 bases, and the junction held 3 bases outside the gene matches. This CDR3 is CASSRTSGDEQFF. The CDR3 DNA is TGTGCCAGCAGTCGGACTAGCGGCGATGAGCAGTTCTTC.

The CDR3: CAGGKRDSYEQYF. The CDR3, as DNA: TGTGCCGGGGGAAAGCGGGACTCCTACGAGCAGTACTTC. The chain uses TRBV6-1 and TRBJ2-7; 7 bases line up with TRBD2. This CDR3 comprises 13 residues. Looked up from germline, CDR1 is MNHNS and CDR2 is SASEGT. J lost 0 bases, V lost 11 bases, and 7 bases had no gene match.

The chain has TRBV9 and TRBJ1-1; 8 bases are shared with TRBD1. This CDR3 spans 15 amino acids. Germline loops: CDR1 SGDLS, CDR2 YYNGEE. Trimming cost V 7 bases and J 4 bases; bases outside gene matches: 12. The CDR3 DNA reads as TGTGCCAGCGGCATGCAGGGGGCGCGGGGCACTGAAGCTTTCTTT. Protein sequence: CASGMQGARGTEAFF.